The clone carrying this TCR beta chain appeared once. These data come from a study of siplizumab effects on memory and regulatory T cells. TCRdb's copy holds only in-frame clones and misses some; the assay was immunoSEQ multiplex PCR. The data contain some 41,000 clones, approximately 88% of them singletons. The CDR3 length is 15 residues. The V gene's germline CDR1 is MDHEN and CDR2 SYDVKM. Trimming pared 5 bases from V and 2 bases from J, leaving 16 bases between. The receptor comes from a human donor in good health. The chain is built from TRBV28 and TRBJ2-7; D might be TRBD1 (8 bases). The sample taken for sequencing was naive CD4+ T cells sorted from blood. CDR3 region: CASSASGTGTYEQYF. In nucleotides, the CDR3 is TGTGCCAGCAGTGCAAGCGGGACAGGAACCTACGAGCAGTACTTC.